The sequence of this TCR beta chain was determined in a study of graft-versus-host responses after intestinal transplantation. V was cut by 5 bases and J by 3 bases, with 13 bases left in between. The CDR3 loop spans 14 amino acids. The germline V gene has CDR1 LNHDA and CDR2 SQIVND (reference sequence). In regard to this clone: Its antigen is not known.

Clones were sequenced by immunoSEQ multiplex PCR, and TCRdb holds only the in-frame ones, with some missing. The table lists around 36,000 clones, roughly 95% of them singletons, with over 0.2% in the top ten. The gene calls are TRBV19 and TRBJ1-2, with D perhaps matching TRBD1 (6 bases). The sequence was collected from a human donor who was the organ donor for an intestinal transplant. The source material was unstimulated CD8+ T cells sorted from spleen or lymph node cells, sampled before transplant. CDR3 residues: CASSEGGEDYGYTF. The CDR3 DNA is TGTGCCAGTAGTGAGGGGGGCGAAGACTATGGCTACACCTTC.